This is a list of T cell receptor beta chains from one sample in a study of spatial heterogeneity in lung cancer. From the 5' RACE reads, TCRdb called clonotypes with MiXCR, one entry per CDR3 protein. The sample has about 14,000 distinct CDR3 sequences; 11% are singletons. The specimen was PBMCs, collected at surgery. These receptors originate from a female donor with early-stage non-small cell lung cancer. Each CDR3 is given with its conserved first and last residue. D genes are given only for firm matches. Clone sizes are given selectively: once, few, many, or a class where the clone is expanded.

clone size: many; CDR3 length: 13; J gene: TRBJ1-1; V gene: TRBV20-1; D gene: .; CDR3 protein: CSAIYSLNTEAFF; CDR3 DNA: TGCAGTGCTATATACAGCCTTAACACTGAAGCTTTCTTT
clone size: many; CDR3 length: 16; J gene: TRBJ2-3; V gene: TRBV3-1; D gene: .; CDR3 protein: CASSQIRGRDTDTQYF; CDR3 DNA: TGTGCCAGCAGCCAAATCCGGGGGCGGGACACAGATACGCAGTATTTT
clone size: many; CDR3 length: 13; J gene: TRBJ2-7; V gene: TRBV12-3/TRBV12-4; D gene: TRBD1; CDR3 protein: CASTQGQGHEQYF; CDR3 DNA: TGTGCCAGCACCCAAGGACAGGGCCACGAGCAGTACTTC
clone size: many; CDR3 length: 12; J gene: TRBJ1-2; V gene: TRBV18; D gene: .; CDR3 protein: CASSPEGLGYTF; CDR3 DNA: TGTGCCAGCTCACCAGAAGGCCTAGGCTACACCTTC
clone size: few; CDR3 length: 15; J gene: TRBJ1-3; V gene: TRBV28; D gene: .; CDR3 protein: CASSLRLLSGNTIYF; CDR3 DNA: TGTGCCAGCAGTTTAAGGCTTCTCTCTGGAAACACCATATATTTT
clone size: many; CDR3 length: 13; J gene: TRBJ2-7; V gene: TRBV12-3/TRBV12-4; D gene: .; CDR3 protein: CASTFLGISEQYF; CDR3 DNA: TGTGCCAGCACCTTTCTGGGGATAAGCGAGCAGTACTTC
clone size: few; CDR3 length: 15; J gene: TRBJ2-7; V gene: TRBV5-1; D gene: TRBD1; CDR3 protein: CASSLRQGFGYEQYF; CDR3 DNA: TGCGCCAGCAGCTTGAGACAGGGGTTCGGGTACGAGCAGTACTTC
clone size: many; CDR3 length: 12; J gene: TRBJ2-7; V gene: TRBV20-1; D gene: .; CDR3 protein: CSARVQTYEQYF; CDR3 DNA: TGCAGTGCTAGAGTGCAGACCTACGAGCAGTACTTC
clone size: many; CDR3 length: 16; J gene: TRBJ2-3; V gene: TRBV6-5; D gene: .; CDR3 protein: CASSYSGSPSTDTQYF; CDR3 DNA: TGTGCCAGCAGTTACTCCGGCAGTCCTAGCACAGATACGCAGTATTTT
clone size: .; CDR3 length: 13; J gene: TRBJ2-7; V gene: TRBV23-1; D gene: .; CDR3 protein: CASSPGAQNEQYF; CDR3 DNA: TGCGCCAGCAGTCCGGGGGCGCAGAACGAGCAGTACTTC
clone size: few; CDR3 length: 14; J gene: TRBJ1-2; V gene: TRBV4-1; D gene: .; CDR3 protein: CASSQDQVGYGYTF; CDR3 DNA: TGCGCCAGCAGCCAAGATCAGGTTGGCTATGGCTACACCTTC
clone size: .; CDR3 length: 15; J gene: TRBJ2-2; V gene: TRBV5-1; D gene: .; CDR3 protein: CASSSGGSNTGELFF; CDR3 DNA: TGCGCCAGCAGCTCTGGGGGATCGAACACCGGGGAGCTGTTTTTT
clone size: many; CDR3 length: 13; J gene: TRBJ1-1; V gene: TRBV7-3; D gene: .; CDR3 protein: CASSIQGNTEAFF; CDR3 DNA: TGTGCCAGCAGCATCCAGGGGAACACTGAAGCTTTCTTT
clone size: many; CDR3 length: 14; J gene: TRBJ2-7; V gene: TRBV5-1; D gene: .; CDR3 protein: CASRERGAAYEQYF; CDR3 DNA: TGCGCCAGCAGGGAACGGGGGGCCGCCTACGAGCAGTACTTC
clone size: few; CDR3 length: 13; J gene: TRBJ2-5; V gene: TRBV2; D gene: .; CDR3 protein: CASTGTYQETQYF; CDR3 DNA: TGTGCCAGCACCGGGACTTACCAAGAGACCCAGTACTTC
clone size: few; CDR3 length: 15; J gene: TRBJ2-7; V gene: TRBV7-2; D gene: TRBD2; CDR3 protein: CASSQSGVNSYEQYF; CDR3 DNA: TGTGCCAGCAGTCAAAGCGGGGTGAACTCCTACGAGCAGTACTTC
clone size: many; CDR3 length: 13; J gene: TRBJ2-3; V gene: TRBV18; D gene: .; CDR3 protein: CASSPPRSYTQYF; CDR3 DNA: TGTGCCAGCTCACCCCCGAGATCGTATACGCAGTATTTT
clone size: many; CDR3 length: 17; J gene: TRBJ2-1; V gene: TRBV7-9; D gene: .; CDR3 protein: CASSSLERGTSYNEQFF; CDR3 DNA: TGTGCCAGCAGCTCCCTCGAGAGGGGCACTAGTTACAATGAGCAGTTCTTC
clone size: few; CDR3 length: 19; J gene: TRBJ1-5; V gene: TRBV15; D gene: TRBD1; CDR3 protein: CATSRSRDRGFNRNQPQHF; CDR3 DNA: TGTGCCACCAGCAGAAGCAGGGACAGGGGGTTTAACCGCAATCAGCCCCAGCATTTT
clone size: many; CDR3 length: 14; J gene: TRBJ2-5; V gene: TRBV20-1; D gene: TRBD1; CDR3 protein: CSARGAGGIETQYF; CDR3 DNA: TGCAGTGCTAGAGGGGCAGGGGGCATAGAGACCCAGTACTTC
clone size: .; CDR3 length: 12; J gene: TRBJ1-4; V gene: TRBV7-9; D gene: .; CDR3 protein: CASSSFGEKLFF; CDR3 DNA: TGTGCCAGCAGCTCCTTTGGAGAAAAACTGTTTTTT
clone size: few; CDR3 length: 14; J gene: TRBJ2-4; V gene: TRBV4-3; D gene: .; CDR3 protein: CASSLTAGANIQYF; CDR3 DNA: TGCGCCAGCAGCCTAACCGCGGGGGCGAACATTCAGTACTTC
clone size: many; CDR3 length: 16; J gene: TRBJ2-5; V gene: TRBV12-3/TRBV12-4; D gene: .; CDR3 protein: CASSDSGTRRQETQYF; CDR3 DNA: TGTGCCAGCAGCGATTCAGGGACTCGGCGTCAAGAGACCCAGTACTTC
clone size: few; CDR3 length: 13; J gene: TRBJ1-2; V gene: TRBV5-6; D gene: .; CDR3 protein: CASSPGRDNGYTF; CDR3 DNA: TGTGCCAGCAGCCCAGGGAGGGATAATGGCTACACCTTC
clone size: many; CDR3 length: 15; J gene: TRBJ2-1; V gene: TRBV6-1; D gene: TRBD2; CDR3 protein: CASSGSGGSYNEQFF; CDR3 DNA: TGTGCCAGCAGTGGTAGCGGGGGTAGTTACAATGAGCAGTTCTTC
clone size: few; CDR3 length: 14; J gene: TRBJ1-1; V gene: TRBV7-9; D gene: .; CDR3 protein: CASSRGVENTEAFF; CDR3 DNA: TGTGCCAGCAGCAGGGGGGTGGAGAACACTGAAGCTTTCTTT
clone size: many; CDR3 length: 14; J gene: TRBJ1-5; V gene: TRBV4-2; D gene: .; CDR3 protein: CASSHLGGDQPQHF; CDR3 DNA: TGTGCCAGCAGCCACCTGGGGGGGGATCAGCCCCAGCATTTT
clone size: many; CDR3 length: 15; J gene: TRBJ2-1; V gene: TRBV20-1; D gene: TRBD2; CDR3 protein: CSARDLSGGFGEQFF; CDR3 DNA: TGCAGTGCTAGAGATCTTAGCGGGGGGTTCGGTGAGCAGTTCTTC
clone size: medium-sized; CDR3 length: 13; J gene: TRBJ1-3; V gene: TRBV20-1; D gene: .; CDR3 protein: CSAVDRAGNTIYF; CDR3 DNA: TGCAGTGCAGTCGACAGAGCTGGAAACACCATATATTTT
clone size: .; CDR3 length: 18; J gene: TRBJ2-3; V gene: TRBV7-9; D gene: .; CDR3 protein: CASSLPLGGPDPTDTQYF; CDR3 DNA: TGTGCCAGCAGCTTACCCCTCGGAGGCCCTGACCCCACAGATACGCAGTATTTT
clone size: many; CDR3 length: 17; J gene: TRBJ2-6; V gene: TRBV11-2; D gene: .; CDR3 protein: CASSLDGRMIWANVLTF; CDR3 DNA: TGTGCCAGCAGCTTAGATGGCCGGATGATTTGGGCCAACGTCCTGACTTTC
clone size: .; CDR3 length: 15; J gene: TRBJ2-1; V gene: TRBV5-6; D gene: .; CDR3 protein: CASSLYQAGGNEQFF; CDR3 DNA: TGTGCCAGCAGCTTGTATCAGGCTGGGGGCAATGAGCAGTTCTTC
clone size: many; CDR3 length: 15; J gene: TRBJ2-1; V gene: TRBV11-2; D gene: .; CDR3 protein: CASSWDGSSYNEQFF; CDR3 DNA: TGTGCCAGCAGCTGGGACGGCAGCTCCTACAATGAGCAGTTCTTC
clone size: many; CDR3 length: 17; J gene: TRBJ1-5; V gene: TRBV19; D gene: TRBD1; CDR3 protein: CASSIAPDRATNQPQHF; CDR3 DNA: TGTGCCAGTAGTATAGCCCCGGACAGGGCGACCAATCAGCCCCAGCATTTT
clone size: many; CDR3 length: 16; J gene: TRBJ2-7; V gene: TRBV10-3; D gene: TRBD1; CDR3 protein: CAISAHTGTGAGEQYF; CDR3 DNA: TGTGCCATCAGCGCCCATACCGGGACAGGTGCCGGGGAGCAGTACTTC
clone size: many; CDR3 length: 16; J gene: TRBJ1-6; V gene: TRBV7-8; D gene: .; CDR3 protein: CASSLAGRLVSSPLHF; CDR3 DNA: TGTGCCAGCAGCTTAGCCGGCAGGCTCGTTAGTTCACCCCTCCACTTT
clone size: many; CDR3 length: 15; J gene: TRBJ2-7; V gene: TRBV28; D gene: TRBD1; CDR3 protein: CASSPPGQGAREQYF; CDR3 DNA: TGTGCCAGCAGTCCACCGGGACAGGGGGCTAGGGAGCAGTACTTC
clone size: many; CDR3 length: 18; J gene: TRBJ2-6; V gene: TRBV20-1; D gene: TRBD2; CDR3 protein: CSARGVAGGWSGANVLTF; CDR3 DNA: TGCAGTGCTAGAGGGGTAGCGGGGGGCTGGTCTGGGGCCAACGTCCTGACTTTC
clone size: many; CDR3 length: 17; J gene: TRBJ1-2; V gene: TRBV18; D gene: .; CDR3 protein: CASSPQQGIRTNYGYTF; CDR3 DNA: TGTGCCAGCTCACCCCAACAAGGGATACGAACTAACTATGGCTACACCTTC
clone size: many; CDR3 length: 16; J gene: TRBJ1-3; V gene: TRBV12-3/TRBV12-4; D gene: TRBD1; CDR3 protein: CASSTRQGSSGNTIYF; CDR3 DNA: TGTGCCAGCAGCACCAGACAGGGGAGCTCTGGAAACACCATATATTTT
clone size: many; CDR3 length: 15; J gene: TRBJ1-1; V gene: TRBV15; D gene: TRBD1; CDR3 protein: CATSRAGGMNTEAFF; CDR3 DNA: TGTGCCACCAGCAGGGCAGGGGGTATGAACACTGAAGCTTTCTTT
clone size: medium-sized; CDR3 length: 13; J gene: TRBJ2-2; V gene: TRBV10-3; D gene: .; CDR3 protein: CAIRGSSTGELFF; CDR3 DNA: TGTGCCATCAGGGGGTCCTCCACCGGGGAGCTGTTTTTT
clone size: .; CDR3 length: 15; J gene: TRBJ2-4; V gene: TRBV9; D gene: TRBD2; CDR3 protein: CASSVATSGKNIQYF; CDR3 DNA: TGTGCCAGCAGCGTAGCGACTAGCGGCAAAAACATTCAGTACTTC
clone size: many; CDR3 length: 15; J gene: TRBJ1-5; V gene: TRBV20-1; D gene: .; CDR3 protein: CSARAGQGSIQPQHF; CDR3 DNA: TGCAGTGCCCGGGCAGGGCAGGGCTCGATTCAGCCCCAGCATTTT
clone size: medium-sized; CDR3 length: 15; J gene: TRBJ1-6; V gene: TRBV6-4; D gene: .; CDR3 protein: CASSLRPGRDSPLHF; CDR3 DNA: TGTGCCAGCAGTTTACGTCCGGGCCGGGATTCACCCCTCCACTTT
clone size: many; CDR3 length: 16; J gene: TRBJ2-6; V gene: TRBV19; D gene: TRBD1; CDR3 protein: CASSMGTGAGANVLTF; CDR3 DNA: TGTGCCAGTAGTATGGGTACAGGGGCTGGGGCCAACGTCCTGACTTTC
clone size: many; CDR3 length: 17; J gene: TRBJ2-5; V gene: TRBV5-1; D gene: TRBD2; CDR3 protein: CASSLLSGGASQETQYF; CDR3 DNA: TGCGCCAGCAGCTTGCTAAGCGGGGGCGCTAGCCAAGAGACCCAGTACTTC
clone size: many; CDR3 length: 14; J gene: TRBJ2-3; V gene: TRBV7-2; D gene: TRBD2; CDR3 protein: CASSHSGATDTQYF; CDR3 DNA: TGTGCCAGCAGCCATAGCGGGGCCACAGATACGCAGTATTTT
clone size: few; CDR3 length: 12; J gene: TRBJ1-2; V gene: TRBV27; D gene: .; CDR3 protein: CVSSRAGYGYTF; CDR3 DNA: TGTGTCAGCAGCAGGGCCGGGTATGGCTACACCTTC
clone size: many; CDR3 length: 14; J gene: TRBJ1-3; V gene: TRBV12-3/TRBV12-4; D gene: TRBD1; CDR3 protein: CASSSQGQRNTIYF; CDR3 DNA: TGTGCCAGCAGCTCACAGGGGCAACGAAACACCATATATTTT
clone size: many; CDR3 length: 11; J gene: TRBJ1-2; V gene: TRBV3-1; D gene: .; CDR3 protein: CASSWDYGYTF; CDR3 DNA: TGTGCCAGCAGCTGGGACTATGGCTACACCTTC
clone size: medium-sized; CDR3 length: 12; J gene: TRBJ1-2; V gene: TRBV14; D gene: .; CDR3 protein: CASSQARFGYTF; CDR3 DNA: TGTGCCAGCAGCCAAGCCCGATTTGGCTACACCTTC
clone size: few; CDR3 length: 14; J gene: TRBJ2-3; V gene: TRBV7-9; D gene: .; CDR3 protein: CASSLVTATDTQYF; CDR3 DNA: TGTGCCAGCAGCTTAGTGACTGCGACAGATACGCAGTATTTT
clone size: many; CDR3 length: 15; J gene: TRBJ2-7; V gene: TRBV10-2; D gene: .; CDR3 protein: CASSESRAGFGEQYF; CDR3 DNA: TGCGCCAGCAGTGAGTCTCGTGCGGGCTTCGGCGAGCAGTACTTC
clone size: many; CDR3 length: 11; J gene: TRBJ1-2; V gene: TRBV28; D gene: .; CDR3 protein: CATQAVGGYTF; CDR3 DNA: TGTGCCACCCAGGCAGTTGGGGGCTACACCTTC